This T cell receptor (beta chain) was sequenced for a study of blood T cell repertoires in COVID-19. Trimming removed 4 bases at V and 8 bases at J, with 15 bases between. CDR1 and CDR2 from the germline V gene are SGHTA and FQGNSA. This CDR3 is built from 14 residues. Sequenced by immunoSEQ multiplex PCR; TCRdb stores in-frame clones only, minus some. Of some 68,000 clones in the sample, roughly nine tenths were seen once. The V call is TRBV7-2, the J call TRBJ1-3; possible D gene TRBD1, 5 bases. This receptor was taken from a man in his forties or fifties with acute or convalescent COVID-19. What was sequenced was peripheral blood. CDR3 residues: CASSWIGAADTIYF. The CDR3 DNA follows: TGTGCCAGCAGCTGGATTGGGGCGGCGGACACCATATATTTT.